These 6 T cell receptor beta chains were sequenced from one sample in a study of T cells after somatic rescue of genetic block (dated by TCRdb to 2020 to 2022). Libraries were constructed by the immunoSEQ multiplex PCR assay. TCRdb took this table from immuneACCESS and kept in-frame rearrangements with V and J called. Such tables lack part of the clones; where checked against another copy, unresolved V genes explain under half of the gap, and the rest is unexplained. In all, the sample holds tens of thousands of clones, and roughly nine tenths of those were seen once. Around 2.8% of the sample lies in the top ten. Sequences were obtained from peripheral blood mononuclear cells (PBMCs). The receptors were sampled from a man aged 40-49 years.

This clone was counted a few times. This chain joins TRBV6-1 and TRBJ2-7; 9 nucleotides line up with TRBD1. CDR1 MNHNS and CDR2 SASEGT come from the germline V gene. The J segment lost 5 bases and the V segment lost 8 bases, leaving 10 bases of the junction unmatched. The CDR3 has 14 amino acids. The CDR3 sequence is CASGVGQGMDEQYF. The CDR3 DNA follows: TGTGCCAGCGGGGTTGGACAGGGGATGGACGAGCAGTACTTC.

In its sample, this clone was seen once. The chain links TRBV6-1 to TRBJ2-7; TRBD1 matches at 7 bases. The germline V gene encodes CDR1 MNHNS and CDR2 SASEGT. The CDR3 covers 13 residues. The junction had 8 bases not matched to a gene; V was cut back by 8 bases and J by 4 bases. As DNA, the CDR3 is TGTGCCAGCCTCCGGGACAGCACTTACGAGCAGTACTTC. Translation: CASLRDSTYEQYF.

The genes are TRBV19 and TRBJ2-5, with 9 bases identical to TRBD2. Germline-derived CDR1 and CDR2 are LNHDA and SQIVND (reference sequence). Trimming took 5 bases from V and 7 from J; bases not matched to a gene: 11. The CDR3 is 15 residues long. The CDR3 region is CASSPTSGGRATQYF. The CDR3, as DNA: TGTGCCAGTAGTCCGACTAGCGGAGGTCGGGCGACCCAGTACTTC.

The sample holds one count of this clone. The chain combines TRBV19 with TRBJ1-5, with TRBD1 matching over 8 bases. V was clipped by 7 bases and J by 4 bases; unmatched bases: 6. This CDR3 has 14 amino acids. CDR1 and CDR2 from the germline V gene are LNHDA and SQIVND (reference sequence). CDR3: CASTDRGPNQPQHF. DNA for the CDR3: TGTGCCAGTACTGACAGGGGCCCAAATCAGCCCCAGCATTTT.

CDR3 in DNA: TGCGCCAGCAGCTTGAACACGTATGATACGCAGTATTTT. Residues: CASSLNTYDTQYF. The V gene is TRBV5-1, the J gene TRBJ2-3, with no clear D. Germline-derived CDR1 and CDR2 are SGHRS and YFSETQ. The CDR3 runs to 13 residues. V was trimmed by 1 base and J by 6 bases, leaving 9 bases between them.

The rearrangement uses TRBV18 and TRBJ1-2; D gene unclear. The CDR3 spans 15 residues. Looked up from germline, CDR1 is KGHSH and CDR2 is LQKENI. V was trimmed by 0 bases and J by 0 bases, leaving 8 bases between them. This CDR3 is CASSPPLQPNYGYTF. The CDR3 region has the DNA TGTGCCAGCTCACCACCACTTCAGCCTAACTATGGCTACACCTTC.